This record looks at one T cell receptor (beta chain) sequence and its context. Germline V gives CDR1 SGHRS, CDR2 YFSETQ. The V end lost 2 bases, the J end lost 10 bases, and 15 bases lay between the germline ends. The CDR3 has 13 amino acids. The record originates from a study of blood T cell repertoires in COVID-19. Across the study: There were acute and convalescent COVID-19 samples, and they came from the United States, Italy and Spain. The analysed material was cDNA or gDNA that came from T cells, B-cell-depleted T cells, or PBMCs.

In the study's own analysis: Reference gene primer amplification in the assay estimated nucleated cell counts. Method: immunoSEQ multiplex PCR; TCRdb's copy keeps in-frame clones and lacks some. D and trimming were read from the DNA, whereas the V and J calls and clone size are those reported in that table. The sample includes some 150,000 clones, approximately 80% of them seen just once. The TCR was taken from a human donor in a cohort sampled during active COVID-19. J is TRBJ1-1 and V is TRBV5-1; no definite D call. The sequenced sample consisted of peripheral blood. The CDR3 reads CASSFSQAAGAFF. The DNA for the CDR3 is TGCGCCAGCAGCTTTAGTCAGGCCGCCGGAGCTTTCTTT.